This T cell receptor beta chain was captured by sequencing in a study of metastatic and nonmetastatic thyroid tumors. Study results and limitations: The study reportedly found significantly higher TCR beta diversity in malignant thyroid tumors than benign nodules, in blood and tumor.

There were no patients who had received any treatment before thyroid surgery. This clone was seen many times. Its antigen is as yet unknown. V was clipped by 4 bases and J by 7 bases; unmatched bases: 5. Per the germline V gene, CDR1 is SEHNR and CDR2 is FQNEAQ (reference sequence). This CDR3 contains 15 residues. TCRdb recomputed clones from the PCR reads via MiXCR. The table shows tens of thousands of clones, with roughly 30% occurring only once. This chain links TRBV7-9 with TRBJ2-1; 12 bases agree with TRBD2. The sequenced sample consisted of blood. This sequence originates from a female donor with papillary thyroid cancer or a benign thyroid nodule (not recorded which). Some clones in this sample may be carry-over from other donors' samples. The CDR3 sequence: CASSWGLAGQNEQFF. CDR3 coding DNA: TGTGCCAGCAGCTGGGGACTAGCGGGTCAAAATGAGCAGTTCTTC.